This paragraph reports one TCR beta chain. This entry is derived from a study of blood T cell repertoires in COVID-19. Study-wide background: From the United States, Italy and Spain came samples of acute and convalescent COVID-19. PBMCs, B-cell-depleted T cells, or T cells were the source of the cDNA or gDNA that made up the material.

The CDR3 covers 14 residues. Original data processing: Reference gene primer amplification yielded estimated nucleated cell counts. TCRdb's table, derived via immunoSEQ multiplex PCR, lists solely in-frame clones and lacks some. V and J calls and clone size come straight from that table; D and trimming were deduced from the DNA. This table holds 150,000 to 200,000 clones, approximately 84% found once. Sample: peripheral blood. This sequence was found in a human donor with acute or convalescent COVID-19. The donor label of this sample is uncertain. The chain combines TRBV21-1 with TRBJ2-5; the table's D gene call, TRBD2, was not cross checked with the DNA. TRBV21-1 is flagged as a pseudogene. For the CDR3, the DNA is TGTGCCAGCAATCAGCGGGGCCCGTTGGAGACCCAGTACTTC. Translation gives CASNQRGPLETQYF.